Here is one TCR beta chain with its context. The CDR3 has 13 residues. In germline, CDR1 is MNHNS, CDR2 SASEGT. Trimming at V came to 3 bases and at J to 8 bases, leaving 4 bases not matched to a gene. This record belongs to a study of blood T cell repertoires in COVID-19. On the study more broadly: Samples representing acute and convalescent COVID-19 were sourced from the United States, Italy and Spain.

Only in-frame clones appear in the TCRdb table, and some are missing; sequencing was by immunoSEQ multiplex PCR. The sample holds about 160,000 clones, roughly 93% seen once. The V and J genes are TRBV6-1 and TRBJ2-5; 9 nucleotides agree with TRBD1. The source of this sequence is a man between 18 and 29 years old with acute or convalescent COVID-19. The sequencing input was peripheral blood. The DNA for the CDR3 is TGTGCCAGCAGTGATCTGGACAGGGGAACCCAGTACTTC. Its translation is CASSDLDRGTQYF.